The sequence of this TCR beta chain was determined in a study of high-grade serous ovarian cancer treatment subgroups. V lost 4 bases and J lost 7; bases outside the gene matches: 4. From germline, CDR1 is SGHNT and CDR2 YENEEA. This CDR3 has 15 residues. Here immunoSEQ multiplex PCR was the method, and the copy in TCRdb shows in-frame clones only, minus some. The repertoire holds roughly 29,000 clones, with around 84% as singletons. Tumor tissue was taken before any definitive surgery or chemotherapy was given. This receptor was taken from a human donor with high-grade serous ovarian cancer. The rearrangement links TRBV11-3 to TRBJ2-1; 13 bases line up with TRBD2. Sequencing was done on a sample of tumor tissue. The CDR3: CASSSGLAGVNEQFF. CDR3 sequence (DNA): TGTGCCAGCAGCTCCGGACTAGCGGGAGTGAATGAGCAGTTCTTC.